The source of this T cell receptor beta chain is a study of early T cells in non-severe SARS-CoV-2 infection. Study context: The study sequenced bulk RNA from unsorted whole blood, with chains unpaired. Study-level points and caveats: Matching against VDJdb likely underestimated virus-specific expansions, favoring anti-spike CD8.

CDR3 length equals 14 residues. V was shortened by 7 bases and J by 0 bases, with 12 bases between the two germline ends. Germline loops: CDR1 SNHLY, CDR2 FYNNEI. This clonotype was counted between two and nine times. Its antigen is not known. Individual cDNA molecules each received unique molecular identifiers attached to them. TCRdb used MiXCR to reprocess the 5' RACE reads, holding one entry per CDR3 protein. The sample gives 60,000 to 75,000 distinct CDR3 sequences, roughly 4.6% of which show up once; 3% to 4.5% is in the top ten. The V and J genes are TRBV2 and TRBJ1-2; D possibly corresponds to TRBD1 (6 bases). This TCR was sampled from an adult who was a healthcare worker with PCR-confirmed SARS-CoV-2 infection or an uninfected control (not recorded which). The donor label of this sample is uncertain. The sample consisted of whole blood, taken at baseline. Here the CDR3 DNA reads TGTGCCAGCACCTGGGACACCTCTAACTATGGCTACACCTTC. It specifies CASTWDTSNYGYTF.